The 11 T cell receptor beta chains below come from one sample, sequenced in a study of blood T cell repertoires in COVID-19. The data were produced by immunoSEQ multiplex PCR, yet TCRdb's version contains in-frame clones alone and is incomplete. Among about 68,000 clones, approximately 90% were seen once, and the ten largest hold 2.5% to 3%. Sequencing used peripheral blood. Receptors originate from a man over 45 with acute or convalescent COVID-19.

Points on this clone: One end of the junction varies from germline; a read error may be responsible. The gene calls are TRBV7-9 and TRBJ2-1; 10 bases fit TRBD2. Germline V CDR1 and CDR2: SEHNR, FQNEAQ (reference sequence). This CDR3 has 16 residues. CDR3 sequence: CASSLVPGLALNEQFF. In DNA form, the CDR3 reads TGTGCCAGCAGTTTAGTTCCGGGACTAGCGCTCAATGAGCAGTTCTTC.

The chain couples TRBV7-2 to TRBJ2-3, with D possibly being TRBD2 (6 bases). V was trimmed by 5 bases and J by 3 bases, leaving 12 bases between them. The CDR3 covers 14 residues. Germline V gives CDR1 SGHTA, CDR2 FQGNSA. The CDR3 nucleotides read TGTGCCAGCAGCCAAGGACTAAGAACAGATACGCAGTATTTT. Its protein is CASSQGLRTDTQYF.

This chain uses TRBV5-8 with TRBJ2-7, with 10 bases aligning to TRBD1. Germline CDR1 reads SGHTS; CDR2 reads YDEGEE. The CDR3 sequence is 16 residues long. Losses at the gene ends were 3 bases for V and 2 bases for J; bases not matched to a gene: 8. CDR3 sequence: CASSSRRGTGAYEQYF. The CDR3 coding sequence is TGTGCCAGCAGCTCTCGGAGAGGGACAGGGGCCTACGAGCAGTACTTC.

This chain uses TRBV12-3 or TRBV12-4 with TRBJ2-5; 8 nucleotides line up with TRBD1. The CDR3 is 13 residues long. Germline trimming cut 7 bases from V and 5 bases from J; bases unmatched to any gene: 6. The chain's CDR3 is CASTRTGYETQYF. CDR3 DNA: TGTGCCAGCACCAGGACAGGGTACGAGACCCAGTACTTC.

The chain carries TRBV29-1 and TRBJ2-3; the match to TRBD1 covers 10 bases. V shed 8 bases, J shed 4 bases, and the junction held 3 bases outside the gene matches. CDR1 and CDR2 from the germline V gene are SQVTM and ANQGSEA. The CDR3 spans 12 residues. CDR3: CSTTGGPDTQYF. The CDR3 bases are TGCAGCACGACAGGGGGCCCAGATACGCAGTATTTT.

The V call is TRBV5-1, the J call TRBJ2-2; D unresolved. The CDR3 sequence is 14 residues long. Germline CDR1 and CDR2: SGHRS and YFSETQ. V lost 5 bases and J 0 bases, leaving 8 bases between the germline ends. The CDR3 spells CASRREANTGELFF. The CDR3 DNA reads TGCGCCAGCAGACGCGAGGCGAACACCGGGGAGCTGTTTTTT.

The chain uses TRBV21-1 and TRBJ2-1; the table's TRBD2 call for D was not verified on the DNA. TRBV21-1 is noted as a pseudogene. CDR3 length equals 21 residues. The CDR3 reads CASSSRGEAGPTLLTYNEQFF. The CDR3 DNA reads TGTGCCAGCAGCTCAAGGGGAGAGGCGGGGCCCACCCTACTTACCTACAATGAGCAGTTCTTC.

The V call is TRBV4-2, the J call TRBJ1-4, with TRBD1 identical over 7 bases. Germline CDR1 is LGHNA and CDR2 is YNFKEQ. V was pared by 6 bases and J by 4 bases, with 11 bases of the junction left unmatched. The CDR3 spans 16 residues. The CDR3 loop reads CASSLNEGQNNEKLFF. The CDR3 DNA reads as TGTGCCAGCAGTCTAAACGAGGGACAGAATAATGAAAAACTGTTTTTT.

In regard to this clone: An end of the junction does not agree with germline; a read error may underlie this. V gene TRBV3-1 (or the pseudogene TRBV3-2) combines with J gene TRBJ2-2; TRBD1 aligns across 8 bases. The CDR3 length is 15 residues. Germline CDR1 and CDR2: LGHDT and YNNKEL (reference sequence). CDR3 bases: TGTGCCAGCAGCCATCGACAGGGGAACAGCGGGGAGCTGTTTTTT. Translating it yields CASSHRQGNSGELFF.

This chain joins TRBV5-1 and TRBJ1-2; 10 bases fit TRBD1. Trimming took 1 base from V and 8 from J; bases not matched to a gene: 5. The CDR3 has 14 residues. Germline CDR1 SGHRS, CDR2 YFSETQ. CDR3 amino acids: CASSLPRDRGGYTF. CDR3 in DNA: TGCGCCAGCAGCTTGCCCCGGGACAGGGGCGGCTACACCTTC.

This rearrangement joins TRBV7-2 to TRBJ1-5; D is unresolved. V was cut by 1 base and J by 0 bases, with 10 bases left in between. CDR1 SGHTA and CDR2 FQGNSA come from the germline V gene. CDR3 size: 16 residues. The CDR3 DNA reads as TGTGCCAGCAGCTTAGGTTCCGGGGTTAGCAATCAGCCCCAGCATTTT. As protein: CASSLGSGVSNQPQHF. Drawing the rest from reference TRBV7-2 and TRBJ1-5, the complete variable domain is GAGVSQSPSNKVTEKGKDVELRCDPISGHTALYWYRQSLGQGLEFLIYFQGNSAPDKSGLPSDRFSAERTGGSVSTLTIQRTQQEDSAVYLCASSLGSGVSNQPQHFGDGTRLSIL.